The T cell receptor beta chain described here comes from a study of blood T cell repertoires in COVID-19. Authors' processing steps: How many nucleated cells were present was estimated from reference gene primer amplification. Profiled with immunoSEQ multiplex PCR; TCRdb holds only in-frame clones, not every one. V, J and clone size derive from that table, while D and trimming were established from the DNA sequence. Found here are under 200,000 clones, 85% to 95% of them singletons; the top ten hold approximately 0.5%. This clone was detected only once. Unmatched junction bases numbered 6, after V lost 1 base and J lost 6 bases. This CDR3 has 16 amino acids. Germline-derived CDR1 and CDR2 are SGHTA and FQGNSA.

Sequencing was carried out using peripheral blood. The chain has TRBV7-2 and TRBJ2-7; 13 bases match TRBD2. This TCR was sampled from a middle-aged man with acute or convalescent COVID-19. The CDR3 reads CASSLVVGTSGTEQYF. CDR3 coding DNA: TGTGCCAGCAGCTTAGTAGTTGGGACTAGCGGGACCGAGCAGTACTTC. Full variable domain (remainder filled in from reference TRBV7-2 and TRBJ2-7): GAGVSQSPSNKVTEKGKDVELRCDPISGHTALYWYRQSLGQGLEFLIYFQGNSAPDKSGLPSDRFSAERTGGSVSTLTIQRTQQEDSAVYLCASSLVVGTSGTEQYFGPGTRLTVT.